This is a list of T cell receptor beta chains from one sample in a study of cytomegalovirus exposure and HLA in healthy donors. The data were produced by immunoSEQ multiplex PCR, yet TCRdb's version contains in-frame clones alone and is incomplete. In the table there are approximately 150,000 clones, 68% of which are singletons. Sample: PBMCs. Receptors originate from a man aged 50 to 59 in good health and CMV-seronegative. Each CDR3 is given with its conserved first and last residue. A D gene is named only where the DNA matches it firmly. Clone size is not always given. Where it is, it says once, few, many or a class for expanded clones.

clone_size: few; d_call: NA; j_call: TRBJ2-2; v_call: TRBV2; cdr3_aa: CASNAFRGNTGELFF; cdr3_nt: TGTGCCAGCAATGCCTTCAGGGGGAACACCGGGGAGCTGTTTTTT
clone_size: NA; d_call: TRBD2; j_call: TRBJ2-5; v_call: TRBV5-1; cdr3_aa: CASSADGLAETQYF; cdr3_nt: TGCGCCAGCAGCGCTGATGGACTAGCTGAGACCCAGTACTTC
clone_size: NA; d_call: NA; j_call: TRBJ1-1; v_call: TRBV4-2; cdr3_aa: CASSQARTEAFF; cdr3_nt: TGTGCCAGCAGCCAAGCCAGGACTGAAGCTTTCTTT
clone_size: few; d_call: TRBD2; j_call: TRBJ2-5; v_call: TRBV4-1; cdr3_aa: CASSQGLTSIQETQYF; cdr3_nt: TGCGCCAGCAGCCAAGGCCTGACTAGCATACAAGAGACCCAGTACTTC
clone_size: NA; d_call: NA; j_call: TRBJ1-5; v_call: TRBV28; cdr3_aa: CASSLFRGSNNQPQHF; cdr3_nt: TGTGCCAGCAGTTTATTTCGGGGATCAAACAATCAGCCCCAGCATTTT
clone_size: NA; d_call: NA; j_call: TRBJ1-2; v_call: TRBV6-5; cdr3_aa: CASKLDSNYGYTF; cdr3_nt: TGTGCCAGCAAGCTGGACAGTAACTATGGCTACACCTTC
clone_size: few; d_call: NA; j_call: TRBJ2-7; v_call: TRBV19; cdr3_aa: CASSTTSYEQYF; cdr3_nt: TGTGCCAGTAGTACTACTTCCTACGAGCAGTACTTC
clone_size: NA; d_call: NA; j_call: TRBJ1-5; v_call: TRBV19; cdr3_aa: CASSMGGLQPQHF; cdr3_nt: TGTGCCAGTAGTATGGGTGGGCTCCAGCCCCAGCATTTT
clone_size: NA; d_call: NA; j_call: TRBJ2-1; v_call: TRBV5-1; cdr3_aa: CASSSGREWFSRGGNNEQFF; cdr3_nt: TGCGCCAGCAGCTCTGGACGGGAATGGTTCTCTAGGGGGGGAAACAATGAGCAGTTCTTC
clone_size: NA; d_call: NA; j_call: TRBJ2-7; v_call: TRBV7-2; cdr3_aa: CASSLETGREQYF; cdr3_nt: TGTGCCAGCAGCTTAGAAACGGGGAGAGAGCAGTACTTC
clone_size: NA; d_call: NA; j_call: TRBJ2-1; v_call: TRBV7-2; cdr3_aa: CASSLFQGAYNEQFF; cdr3_nt: TGTGCCAGCAGCTTATTCCAGGGCGCGTACAATGAGCAGTTCTTC
clone_size: NA; d_call: NA; j_call: TRBJ2-3; v_call: TRBV13; cdr3_aa: CASSPSGGGDTQYF; cdr3_nt: TGTGCCAGCAGCCCTTCTGGGGGAGGAGATACGCAGTATTTT
clone_size: NA; d_call: NA; j_call: TRBJ1-6; v_call: TRBV7-2; cdr3_aa: CASSLQEFQNSPLHF; cdr3_nt: TGTGCCAGCAGCCTACAGGAATTTCAAAATTCACCCCTCCACTTT
clone_size: few; d_call: NA; j_call: TRBJ2-1; v_call: TRBV7-2; cdr3_aa: CASSFGAGRGVYNEQFF; cdr3_nt: TGTGCCAGCAGCTTCGGGGCGGGGCGGGGCGTCTACAATGAGCAGTTCTTC
clone_size: NA; d_call: NA; j_call: TRBJ2-7; v_call: TRBV4-1; cdr3_aa: CASSQESHLSPYEQYF; cdr3_nt: TGCGCCAGCAGCCAAGAAAGCCATCTTAGCCCCTACGAGCAGTACTTC
clone_size: NA; d_call: TRBD1; j_call: TRBJ1-6; v_call: TRBV25-1; cdr3_aa: CASSEQGANSPLHF; cdr3_nt: TGTGCCAGCAGTGAACAGGGGGCGAATTCACCCCTCCACTTT
clone_size: few; d_call: TRBD2; j_call: TRBJ2-5; v_call: TRBV7-9; cdr3_aa: CASSHGLAGEETQYF; cdr3_nt: TGTGCCAGCAGTCATGGACTAGCGGGGGAAGAGACCCAGTACTTC
clone_size: NA; d_call: NA; j_call: TRBJ1-5; v_call: TRBV7-2; cdr3_aa: CASSLGGGPGQPQHF; cdr3_nt: TGTGCCAGCAGCTTAGGAGGAGGTCCCGGTCAGCCCCAGCATTTT
clone_size: NA; d_call: NA; j_call: TRBJ1-1; v_call: TRBV7-2; cdr3_aa: CASSYETGEMNTEAFF; cdr3_nt: TGTGCCAGCAGCTACGAGACAGGCGAAATGAACACTGAAGCTTTCTTT
clone_size: NA; d_call: NA; j_call: TRBJ1-2; v_call: TRBV18; cdr3_aa: CASSPPQGFGYTF; cdr3_nt: TGTGCCAGCTCACCCCCACAGGGATTTGGCTACACCTTC
clone_size: NA; d_call: NA; j_call: TRBJ1-1; v_call: TRBV5-1; cdr3_aa: CASSLAKAGDPNTEAFF; cdr3_nt: TGCGCCAGCAGCTTGGCCAAGGCAGGGGACCCGAACACTGAAGCTTTCTTT
clone_size: NA; d_call: TRBD1; j_call: TRBJ2-5; v_call: TRBV6-1; cdr3_aa: CASSERGPGQRQETQYF; cdr3_nt: TGTGCCAGCAGTGAAAGGGGACCGGGACAGAGACAAGAGACCCAGTACTTC
clone_size: NA; d_call: NA; j_call: TRBJ1-4; v_call: TRBV28; cdr3_aa: CASNVRGTNEKLFF; cdr3_nt: TGTGCCAGCAACGTCAGGGGTACTAATGAAAAACTGTTTTTT
clone_size: NA; d_call: NA; j_call: TRBJ1-2; v_call: TRBV19; cdr3_aa: CASSTPRGDYGYTF; cdr3_nt: TGTGCCAGTAGTACCCCAAGGGGCGACTATGGCTACACCTTC
clone_size: NA; d_call: TRBD1; j_call: TRBJ2-7; v_call: TRBV28; cdr3_aa: CASSSRTGRPDEQYF; cdr3_nt: TGTGCCAGCAGTTCTCGGACAGGGAGACCCGACGAGCAGTACTTC
clone_size: NA; d_call: NA; j_call: TRBJ2-1; v_call: TRBV19; cdr3_aa: CASSIDGPYNEQFF; cdr3_nt: TGTGCCAGTAGTATAGATGGGCCCTACAATGAGCAGTTCTTC